This passage covers 8 T cell receptor beta chains from one sample sequenced in a study of beta chain features in type 1 diabetes. All of the isolated RNA was reverse transcribed, so expressed TCRB transcripts were sequenced. The assay was immunoSEQ multiplex PCR, and TCRdb's table has in-frame clones only and misses some. The profile shows some 60,000 clones, approximately 62% of them singletons. The specimen was Tregs from blood. These receptors all come from a young woman in good health.

A few counts support this clone. CDR3 residues: CAISEGSDTEAFF. CDR3 coding DNA: TGTGCCATCAGTGAAGGCAGCGACACTGAAGCTTTCTTT. The chain uses TRBV10-3 and TRBJ1-1; no clear D. CDR3 length: 13 residues. V dropped 3 bases and J dropped 3 bases, with 8 bases sitting between them. CDR1 is ENHRY, CDR2 SYGVKD, per germline.

The rearrangement links TRBV5-1 to TRBJ2-5; D is perhaps TRBD1 (6 bases). This CDR3 is built from 14 residues. The ends were cut back, 5 bases at V and 0 bases at J, with 11 bases in the middle. CDR1 SGHRS and CDR2 YFSETQ come from the germline V gene. CDR3 nucleotides: TGCGCCAGCAGTCCTACAGGGAACCAAGAGACCCAGTACTTC. This translates into CASSPTGNQETQYF.

This chain links TRBV5-1 with TRBJ2-5; possible D gene TRBD2, 5 bases. CDR1 and CDR2 (germline): SGHRS, YFSETQ. V dropped 0 bases and J dropped 5 bases, with 11 bases sitting between them. The CDR3 extends over 14 amino acids. The CDR3, as DNA: TGCGCCAGCAGCTTGGAGCGGTTGGGCGAGACCCAGTACTTC. Protein sequence: CASSLERLGETQYF. The full variable domain, completed using reference TRBV5-1 and TRBJ2-5, is KAGVTQTPRYLIKTRGQQVTLSCSPISGHRSVSWYQQTPGQGLQFLFEYFSETQRNKGNFPGRFSGRQFSNSRSEMNVSTLELGDSALYLCASSLERLGETQYFGPGTRLLVL.

The chain employs TRBV5-1 and TRBJ1-1; perhaps TRBD1 as D (6 bases). V shed 2 bases and J shed 0 bases, with 14 bases lying between them. Looked up from germline, CDR1 is SGHRS and CDR2 is YFSETQ. The CDR3 length is 16 residues. The CDR3 nucleotides are TGCGCCAGCAGCTTTACTACCAGGGGCGTGAACACTGAAGCTTTCTTT. Its protein product is CASSFTTRGVNTEAFF.

The table lists this clone with a few counts. V usage is TRBV6-1 and J usage is TRBJ1-1; 8 bases map to TRBD1. After removal of 5 bases from V and 5 bases from J, the junction contained 7 bases not matched to a gene. The CDR3 consists of 14 residues. Germline V lookup: CDR1 MNHNS, CDR2 SASEGT. The CDR3, as DNA: TGTGCCAGCAGTATACAGGGGGTAGGGACTGAAGCTTTCTTT. Amino acids: CASSIQGVGTEAFF.

This chain uses TRBV6-1 with TRBJ2-1; 12 bases match TRBD1. The V gene end was trimmed by 4 bases and the J gene end by 5 bases; junction bases not matched to a gene: 3. CDR3 length: 15 residues. Germline-derived CDR1 and CDR2 are MNHNS and SASEGT. The CDR3, as DNA: TGTGCCAGCAGTGCGGGACAGGGGGCCGACAATGAGCAGTTCTTC. This translates into CASSAGQGADNEQFF.

The gene calls are TRBV20-1 and TRBJ2-5; maybe TRBD1 (6 bases). CDR1 and CDR2 from the germline V gene are DFQATT and SNEGSKA (reference sequence). V was cut by 8 bases and J by 5 bases, with 12 bases left in between. The CDR3 is 11 amino acids. In DNA form, the CDR3 reads TGCAGTCCCACGAGGGGGGAGACCCAGTACTTC. Residues: CSPTRGETQYF.

V gene TRBV5-1 combines with J gene TRBJ1-2; 8 positions agree with TRBD1. Germline V lookup: CDR1 SGHRS, CDR2 YFSETQ. Trimming removed 4 bases from V and 7 bases from J; junction bases left unmatched: 9. The CDR3 length is 14 residues. Here the CDR3 reads CASSQTGESGGYTF. CDR3 DNA: TGCGCCAGCAGCCAGACAGGGGAATCTGGTGGCTACACCTTC.